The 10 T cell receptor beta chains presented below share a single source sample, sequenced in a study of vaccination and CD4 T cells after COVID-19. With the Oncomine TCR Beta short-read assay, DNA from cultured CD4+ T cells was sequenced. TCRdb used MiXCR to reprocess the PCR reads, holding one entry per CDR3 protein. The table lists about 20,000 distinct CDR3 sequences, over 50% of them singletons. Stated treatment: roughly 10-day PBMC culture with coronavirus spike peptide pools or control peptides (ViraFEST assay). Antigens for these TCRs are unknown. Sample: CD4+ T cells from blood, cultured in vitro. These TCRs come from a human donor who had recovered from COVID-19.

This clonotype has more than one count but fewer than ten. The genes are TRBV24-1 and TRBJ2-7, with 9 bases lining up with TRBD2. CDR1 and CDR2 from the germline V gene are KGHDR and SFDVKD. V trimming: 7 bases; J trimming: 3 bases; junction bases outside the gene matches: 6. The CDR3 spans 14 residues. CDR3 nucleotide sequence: TGTGCCACCAGCAATAGCGGGAGTCACTACGAGCAGTACTTC. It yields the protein CATSNSGSHYEQYF.

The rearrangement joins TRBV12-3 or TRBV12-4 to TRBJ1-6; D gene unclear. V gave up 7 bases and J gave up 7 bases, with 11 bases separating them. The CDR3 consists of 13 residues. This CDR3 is CASNPNLNSPLHF. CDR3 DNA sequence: TGTGCCAGCAATCCCAACTTAAATTCACCCCTCCACTTT.

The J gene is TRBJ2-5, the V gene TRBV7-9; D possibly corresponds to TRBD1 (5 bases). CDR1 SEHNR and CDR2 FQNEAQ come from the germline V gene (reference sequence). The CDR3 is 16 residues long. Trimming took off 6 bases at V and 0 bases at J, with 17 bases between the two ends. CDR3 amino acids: CASRDNRFSYQETQYF. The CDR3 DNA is TGTGCCAGCAGAGATAACAGGTTTTCGTACCAAGAGACCCAGTACTTC.

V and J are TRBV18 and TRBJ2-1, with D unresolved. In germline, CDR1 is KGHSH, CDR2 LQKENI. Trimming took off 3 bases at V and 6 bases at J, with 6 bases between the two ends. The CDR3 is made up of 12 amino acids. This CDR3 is CASSPFSNEQFF. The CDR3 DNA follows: TGTGCCAGCTCACCGTTTTCCAATGAGCAGTTCTTC.

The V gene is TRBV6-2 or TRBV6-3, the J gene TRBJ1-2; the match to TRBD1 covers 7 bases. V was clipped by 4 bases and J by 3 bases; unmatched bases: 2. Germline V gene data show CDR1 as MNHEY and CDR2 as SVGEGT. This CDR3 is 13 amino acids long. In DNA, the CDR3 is TGTGCCAGCAGTTTCAGGGGGGACTATGGCTACACCTTC. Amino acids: CASSFRGDYGYTF.

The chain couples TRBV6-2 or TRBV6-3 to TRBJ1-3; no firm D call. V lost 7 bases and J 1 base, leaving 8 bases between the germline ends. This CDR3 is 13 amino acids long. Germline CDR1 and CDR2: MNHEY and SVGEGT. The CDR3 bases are TGTGCCAGCAATCGACCTTCTGGAAACACCATATATTTT. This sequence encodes CASNRPSGNTIYF.

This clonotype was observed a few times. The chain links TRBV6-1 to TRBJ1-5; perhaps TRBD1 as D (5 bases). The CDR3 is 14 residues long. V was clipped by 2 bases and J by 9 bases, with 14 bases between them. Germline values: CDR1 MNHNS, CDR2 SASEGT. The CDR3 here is CASSESRGTGPQHF. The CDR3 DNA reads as TGTGCCAGCAGTGAAAGTCGGGGGACGGGGCCCCAGCATTTT.

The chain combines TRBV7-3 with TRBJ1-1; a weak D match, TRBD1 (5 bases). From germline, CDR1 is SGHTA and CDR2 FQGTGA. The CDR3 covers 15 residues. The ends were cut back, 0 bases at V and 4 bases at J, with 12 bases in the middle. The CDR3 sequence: CASSLTQGGGTEAFF. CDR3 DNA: TGTGCCAGCAGCTTAACCCAGGGCGGGGGCACTGAAGCTTTCTTT. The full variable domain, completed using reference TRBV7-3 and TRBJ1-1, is GAGVSQTPSNKVTEKGKYVELRCDPISGHTALYWYRQSLGQGPEFLIYFQGTGAADDSGLPNDRFFAVRPEGSVSTLKIQRTERGDSAVYLCASSLTQGGGTEAFFGQGTRLTVV.

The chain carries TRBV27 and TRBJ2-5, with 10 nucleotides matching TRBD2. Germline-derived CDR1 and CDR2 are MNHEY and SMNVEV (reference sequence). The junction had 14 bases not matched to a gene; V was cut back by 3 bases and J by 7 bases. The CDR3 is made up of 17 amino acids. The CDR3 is CASSFGPSGRKWGTQYF. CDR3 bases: TGTGCCAGCAGTTTCGGGCCTAGCGGGAGAAAGTGGGGGACCCAGTACTTC.

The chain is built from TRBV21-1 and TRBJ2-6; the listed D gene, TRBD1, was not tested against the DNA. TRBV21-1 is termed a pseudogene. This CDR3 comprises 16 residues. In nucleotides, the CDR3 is TGTGCCAGCAGCAACCCCCGCCCCTCTGGGGCCAACGTCCTGACTTTC. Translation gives CASSNPRPSGANVLTF.